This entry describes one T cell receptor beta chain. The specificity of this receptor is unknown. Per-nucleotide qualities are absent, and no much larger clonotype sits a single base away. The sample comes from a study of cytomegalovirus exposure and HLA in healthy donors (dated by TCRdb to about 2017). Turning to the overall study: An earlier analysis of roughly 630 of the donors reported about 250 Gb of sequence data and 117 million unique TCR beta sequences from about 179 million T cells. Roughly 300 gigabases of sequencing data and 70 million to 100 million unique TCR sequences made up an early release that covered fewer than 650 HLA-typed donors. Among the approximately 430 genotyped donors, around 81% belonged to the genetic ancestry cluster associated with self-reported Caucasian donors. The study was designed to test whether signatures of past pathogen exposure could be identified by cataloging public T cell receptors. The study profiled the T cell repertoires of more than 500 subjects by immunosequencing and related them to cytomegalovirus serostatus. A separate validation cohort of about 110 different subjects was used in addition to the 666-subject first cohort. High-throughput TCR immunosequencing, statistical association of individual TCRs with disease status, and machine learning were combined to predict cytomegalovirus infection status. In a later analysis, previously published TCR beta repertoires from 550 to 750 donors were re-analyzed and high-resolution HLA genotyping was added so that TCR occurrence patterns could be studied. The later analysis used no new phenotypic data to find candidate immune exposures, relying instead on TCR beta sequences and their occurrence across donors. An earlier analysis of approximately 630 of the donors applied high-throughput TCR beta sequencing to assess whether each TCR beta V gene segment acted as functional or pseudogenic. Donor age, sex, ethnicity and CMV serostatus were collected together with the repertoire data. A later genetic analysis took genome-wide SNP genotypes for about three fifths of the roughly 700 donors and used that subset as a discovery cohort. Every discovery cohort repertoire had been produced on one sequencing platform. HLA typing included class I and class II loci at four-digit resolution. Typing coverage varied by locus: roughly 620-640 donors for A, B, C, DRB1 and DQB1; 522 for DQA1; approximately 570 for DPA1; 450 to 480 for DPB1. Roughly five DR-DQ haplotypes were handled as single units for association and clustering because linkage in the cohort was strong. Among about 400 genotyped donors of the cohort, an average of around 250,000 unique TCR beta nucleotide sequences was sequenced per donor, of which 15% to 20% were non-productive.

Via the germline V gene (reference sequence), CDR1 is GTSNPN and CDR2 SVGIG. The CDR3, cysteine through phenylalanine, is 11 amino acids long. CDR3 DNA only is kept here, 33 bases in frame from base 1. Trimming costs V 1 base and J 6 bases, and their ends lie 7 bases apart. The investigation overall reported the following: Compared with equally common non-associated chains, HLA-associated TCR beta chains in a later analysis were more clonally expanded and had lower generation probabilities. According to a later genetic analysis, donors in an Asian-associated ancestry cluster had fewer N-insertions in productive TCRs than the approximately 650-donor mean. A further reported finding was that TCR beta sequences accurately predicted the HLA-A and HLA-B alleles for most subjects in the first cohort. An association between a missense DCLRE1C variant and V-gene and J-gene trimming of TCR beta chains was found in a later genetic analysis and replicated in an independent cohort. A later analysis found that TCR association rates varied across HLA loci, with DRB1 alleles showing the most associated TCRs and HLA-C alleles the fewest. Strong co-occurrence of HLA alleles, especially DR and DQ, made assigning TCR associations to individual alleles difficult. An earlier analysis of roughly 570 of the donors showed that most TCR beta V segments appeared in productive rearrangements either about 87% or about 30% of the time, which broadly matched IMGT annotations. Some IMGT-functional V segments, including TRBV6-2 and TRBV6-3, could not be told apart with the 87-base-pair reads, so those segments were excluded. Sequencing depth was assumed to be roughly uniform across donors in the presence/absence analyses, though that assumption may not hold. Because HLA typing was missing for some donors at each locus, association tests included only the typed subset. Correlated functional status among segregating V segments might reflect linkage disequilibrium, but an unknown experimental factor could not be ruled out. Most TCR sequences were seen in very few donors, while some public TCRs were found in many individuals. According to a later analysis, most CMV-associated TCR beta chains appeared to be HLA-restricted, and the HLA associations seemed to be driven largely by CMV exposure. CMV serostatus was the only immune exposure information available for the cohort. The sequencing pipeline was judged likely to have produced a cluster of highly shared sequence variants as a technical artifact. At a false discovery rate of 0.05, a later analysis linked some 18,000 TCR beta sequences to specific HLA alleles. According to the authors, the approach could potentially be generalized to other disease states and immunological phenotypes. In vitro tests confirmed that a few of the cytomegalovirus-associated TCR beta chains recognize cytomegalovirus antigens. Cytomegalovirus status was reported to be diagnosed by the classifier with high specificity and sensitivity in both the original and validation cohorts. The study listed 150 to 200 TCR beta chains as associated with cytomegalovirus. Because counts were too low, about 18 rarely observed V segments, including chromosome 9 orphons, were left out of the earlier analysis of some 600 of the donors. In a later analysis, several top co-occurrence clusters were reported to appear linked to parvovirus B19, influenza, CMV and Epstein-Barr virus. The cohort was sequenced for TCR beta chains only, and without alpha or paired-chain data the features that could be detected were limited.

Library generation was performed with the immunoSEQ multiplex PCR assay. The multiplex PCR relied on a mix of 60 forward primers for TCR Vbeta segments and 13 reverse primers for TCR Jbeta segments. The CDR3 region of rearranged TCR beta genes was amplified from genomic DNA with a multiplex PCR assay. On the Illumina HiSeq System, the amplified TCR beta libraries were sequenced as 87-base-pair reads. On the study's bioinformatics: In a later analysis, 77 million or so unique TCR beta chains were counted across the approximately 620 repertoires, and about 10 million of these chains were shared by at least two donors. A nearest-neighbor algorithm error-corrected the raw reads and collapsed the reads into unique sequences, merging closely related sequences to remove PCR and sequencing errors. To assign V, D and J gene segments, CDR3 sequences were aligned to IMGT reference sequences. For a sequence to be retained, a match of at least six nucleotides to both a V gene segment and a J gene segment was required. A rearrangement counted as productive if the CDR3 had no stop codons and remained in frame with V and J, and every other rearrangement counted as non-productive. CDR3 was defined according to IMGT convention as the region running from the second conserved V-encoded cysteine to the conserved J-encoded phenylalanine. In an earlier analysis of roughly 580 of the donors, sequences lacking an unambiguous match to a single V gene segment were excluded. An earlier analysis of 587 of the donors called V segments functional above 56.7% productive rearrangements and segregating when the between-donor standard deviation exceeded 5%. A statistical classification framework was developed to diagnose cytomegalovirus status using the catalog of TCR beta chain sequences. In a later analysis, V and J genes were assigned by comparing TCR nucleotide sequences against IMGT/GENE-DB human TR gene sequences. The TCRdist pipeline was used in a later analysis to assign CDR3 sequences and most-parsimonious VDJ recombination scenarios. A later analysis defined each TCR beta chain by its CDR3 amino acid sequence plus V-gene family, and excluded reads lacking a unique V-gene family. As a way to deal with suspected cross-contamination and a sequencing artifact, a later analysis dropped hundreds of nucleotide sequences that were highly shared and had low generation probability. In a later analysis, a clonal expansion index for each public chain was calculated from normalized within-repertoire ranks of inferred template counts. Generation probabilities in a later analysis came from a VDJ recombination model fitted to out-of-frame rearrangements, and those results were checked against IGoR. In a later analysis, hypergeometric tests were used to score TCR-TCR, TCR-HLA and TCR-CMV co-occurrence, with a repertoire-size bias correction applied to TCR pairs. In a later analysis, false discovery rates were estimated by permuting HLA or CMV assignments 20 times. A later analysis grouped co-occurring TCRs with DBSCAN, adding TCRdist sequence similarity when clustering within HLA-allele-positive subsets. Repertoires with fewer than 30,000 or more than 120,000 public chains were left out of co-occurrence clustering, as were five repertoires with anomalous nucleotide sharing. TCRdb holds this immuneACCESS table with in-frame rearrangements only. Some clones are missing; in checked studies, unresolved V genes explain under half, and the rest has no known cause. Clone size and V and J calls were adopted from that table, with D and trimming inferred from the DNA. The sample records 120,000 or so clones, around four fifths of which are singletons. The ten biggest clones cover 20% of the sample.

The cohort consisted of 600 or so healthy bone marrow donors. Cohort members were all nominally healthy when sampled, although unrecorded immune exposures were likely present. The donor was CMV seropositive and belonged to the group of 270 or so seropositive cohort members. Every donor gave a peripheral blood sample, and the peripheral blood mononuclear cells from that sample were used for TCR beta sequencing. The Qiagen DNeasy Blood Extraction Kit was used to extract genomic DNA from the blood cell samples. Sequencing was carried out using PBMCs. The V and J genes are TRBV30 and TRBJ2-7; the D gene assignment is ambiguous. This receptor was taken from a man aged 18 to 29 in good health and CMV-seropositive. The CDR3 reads CAWSGLSEQYF. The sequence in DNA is TGTGCCTGGAGTGGTCTTTCCGAGCAGTACTTC. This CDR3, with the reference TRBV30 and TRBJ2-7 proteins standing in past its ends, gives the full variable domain SQTIHQWPATLVQPVGSPLSLECTVEGTSNPNLYWYRQAAGRGLQLLFYSVGIGQISSEVPQNLSASRPQDRQFILSSKKLLLSDSGFYLCAWSGLSEQYFGPGTRLTVT.